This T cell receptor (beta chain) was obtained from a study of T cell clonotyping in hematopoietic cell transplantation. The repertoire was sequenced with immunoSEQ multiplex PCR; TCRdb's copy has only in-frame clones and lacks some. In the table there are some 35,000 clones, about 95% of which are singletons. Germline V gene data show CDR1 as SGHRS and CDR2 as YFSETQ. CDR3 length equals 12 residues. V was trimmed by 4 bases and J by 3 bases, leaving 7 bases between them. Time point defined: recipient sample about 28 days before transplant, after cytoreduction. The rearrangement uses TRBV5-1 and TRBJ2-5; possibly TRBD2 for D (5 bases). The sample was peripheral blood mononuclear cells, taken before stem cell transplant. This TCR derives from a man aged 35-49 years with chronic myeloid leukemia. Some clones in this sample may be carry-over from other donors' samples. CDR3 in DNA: TGCGCCAGCAGCGAGCGGAAAGAGACCCAGTACTTC. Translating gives CASSERKETQYF. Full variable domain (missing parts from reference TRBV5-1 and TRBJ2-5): KAGVTQTPRYLIKTRGQQVTLSCSPISGHRSVSWYQQTPGQGLQFLFEYFSETQRNKGNFPGRFSGRQFSNSRSEMNVSTLELGDSALYLCASSERKETQYFGPGTRLLVL.